This T cell receptor (beta chain) derives from a study of tumor-infiltrating lymphocytes in primary liver carcinoma. Study-level information: Patients, male and female, were 30 to 69 years old. The number of productive TCRbeta reads per sample ranged from roughly 3.65 to 8 million and was similar across tissue types.

Starting material of 450 to 500 ng total RNA yielded TCR beta cDNA via a constant-region primer. What produced the TCR beta libraries was three nested multiplex PCR rounds using slightly modified ARM-PCR. The opening two PCR rounds, about 11 cycles each, paired TRBV1-TRBV30 forward primers with a C-beta reverse primer. TCRdb analysed the multiplex PCR reads with MiXCR anew, one entry per CDR3 protein. The sample contains about 320,000 distinct CDR3 sequences, 60% to 80% of which appear only once. About this clonotype: As yet, its antigen is unknown. Because the CDR3 is missing its conserved closing phenylalanine or tryptophan, this is likely a read error.

Whole-study findings and limits: Samples, which were bulk and unsorted, did not allow CD4+ and CD8+ repertoires to be compared. Tumor-blood pairs (like tumor-adjacent pairs) overlapped less than tumor region pairs did.

CDR1 is SQVTM, CDR2 ANQGSEA, per germline. V shed 5 bases and J 8 bases; nucleotides not matched to a gene: 4. The CDR3 contains 12 residues. The researchers obtained blood RNA from unsorted whole blood and also extracted germline DNA. The sequenced material came from peripheral blood. This chain uses TRBV29-1 with TRBJ2-2, with 8 bases identical to TRBD2. The origin of this receptor is a middle-aged man with primary liver carcinoma and hepatitis B virus infection. The CDR3 DNA reads as TGCAGCGTTTTTTGCGGGAGGGGGGAGCTGTTTTAT. Amino acid sequence: CSVFCGRGELFY.